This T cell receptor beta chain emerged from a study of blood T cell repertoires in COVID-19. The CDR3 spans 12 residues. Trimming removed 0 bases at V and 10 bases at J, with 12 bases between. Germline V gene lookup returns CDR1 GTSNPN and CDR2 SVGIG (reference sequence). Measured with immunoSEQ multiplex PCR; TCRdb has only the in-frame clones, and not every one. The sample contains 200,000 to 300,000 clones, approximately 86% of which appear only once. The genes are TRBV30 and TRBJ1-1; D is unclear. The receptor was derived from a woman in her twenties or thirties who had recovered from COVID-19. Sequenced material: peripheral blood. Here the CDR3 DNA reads TGTGCCTGGAGTGTAGCAGGCGGGTCAGCTTTCTTT. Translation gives CAWSVAGGSAFF.